The T cell receptor (beta chain) under discussion was sequenced for a study of T cell repertoires in cytomegalovirus infection. This clonotype was observed a few times. Its antigen remains unidentified. The V gene end was trimmed by 6 bases and the J gene end by 2 bases; junction bases not matched to a gene: 5. CDR3 size: 17 residues. MiXCR was run by TCRdb on the reads, yielding one entry per CDR3 protein. The profile shows approximately 910,000 distinct CDR3 sequences, about a third of them singletons. The chain uses TRBV12-3 or TRBV12-4 and TRBJ2-2, with 14 bases aligning to TRBD2. This TCR came from a human donor in good health (CMV status not recorded). Some clones in this sample may be carry-over from other donors' samples. The starting material was cultured CD8+ T cells from PBMCs, obtained from culture after CMV antigen stimulation. The CDR3 DNA reads as TGTGCCAGCAGCCCCGGACTAGCGGGGGGTAACACCGGGGAGCTGTTTTTT. Amino acids: CASSPGLAGGNTGELFF.